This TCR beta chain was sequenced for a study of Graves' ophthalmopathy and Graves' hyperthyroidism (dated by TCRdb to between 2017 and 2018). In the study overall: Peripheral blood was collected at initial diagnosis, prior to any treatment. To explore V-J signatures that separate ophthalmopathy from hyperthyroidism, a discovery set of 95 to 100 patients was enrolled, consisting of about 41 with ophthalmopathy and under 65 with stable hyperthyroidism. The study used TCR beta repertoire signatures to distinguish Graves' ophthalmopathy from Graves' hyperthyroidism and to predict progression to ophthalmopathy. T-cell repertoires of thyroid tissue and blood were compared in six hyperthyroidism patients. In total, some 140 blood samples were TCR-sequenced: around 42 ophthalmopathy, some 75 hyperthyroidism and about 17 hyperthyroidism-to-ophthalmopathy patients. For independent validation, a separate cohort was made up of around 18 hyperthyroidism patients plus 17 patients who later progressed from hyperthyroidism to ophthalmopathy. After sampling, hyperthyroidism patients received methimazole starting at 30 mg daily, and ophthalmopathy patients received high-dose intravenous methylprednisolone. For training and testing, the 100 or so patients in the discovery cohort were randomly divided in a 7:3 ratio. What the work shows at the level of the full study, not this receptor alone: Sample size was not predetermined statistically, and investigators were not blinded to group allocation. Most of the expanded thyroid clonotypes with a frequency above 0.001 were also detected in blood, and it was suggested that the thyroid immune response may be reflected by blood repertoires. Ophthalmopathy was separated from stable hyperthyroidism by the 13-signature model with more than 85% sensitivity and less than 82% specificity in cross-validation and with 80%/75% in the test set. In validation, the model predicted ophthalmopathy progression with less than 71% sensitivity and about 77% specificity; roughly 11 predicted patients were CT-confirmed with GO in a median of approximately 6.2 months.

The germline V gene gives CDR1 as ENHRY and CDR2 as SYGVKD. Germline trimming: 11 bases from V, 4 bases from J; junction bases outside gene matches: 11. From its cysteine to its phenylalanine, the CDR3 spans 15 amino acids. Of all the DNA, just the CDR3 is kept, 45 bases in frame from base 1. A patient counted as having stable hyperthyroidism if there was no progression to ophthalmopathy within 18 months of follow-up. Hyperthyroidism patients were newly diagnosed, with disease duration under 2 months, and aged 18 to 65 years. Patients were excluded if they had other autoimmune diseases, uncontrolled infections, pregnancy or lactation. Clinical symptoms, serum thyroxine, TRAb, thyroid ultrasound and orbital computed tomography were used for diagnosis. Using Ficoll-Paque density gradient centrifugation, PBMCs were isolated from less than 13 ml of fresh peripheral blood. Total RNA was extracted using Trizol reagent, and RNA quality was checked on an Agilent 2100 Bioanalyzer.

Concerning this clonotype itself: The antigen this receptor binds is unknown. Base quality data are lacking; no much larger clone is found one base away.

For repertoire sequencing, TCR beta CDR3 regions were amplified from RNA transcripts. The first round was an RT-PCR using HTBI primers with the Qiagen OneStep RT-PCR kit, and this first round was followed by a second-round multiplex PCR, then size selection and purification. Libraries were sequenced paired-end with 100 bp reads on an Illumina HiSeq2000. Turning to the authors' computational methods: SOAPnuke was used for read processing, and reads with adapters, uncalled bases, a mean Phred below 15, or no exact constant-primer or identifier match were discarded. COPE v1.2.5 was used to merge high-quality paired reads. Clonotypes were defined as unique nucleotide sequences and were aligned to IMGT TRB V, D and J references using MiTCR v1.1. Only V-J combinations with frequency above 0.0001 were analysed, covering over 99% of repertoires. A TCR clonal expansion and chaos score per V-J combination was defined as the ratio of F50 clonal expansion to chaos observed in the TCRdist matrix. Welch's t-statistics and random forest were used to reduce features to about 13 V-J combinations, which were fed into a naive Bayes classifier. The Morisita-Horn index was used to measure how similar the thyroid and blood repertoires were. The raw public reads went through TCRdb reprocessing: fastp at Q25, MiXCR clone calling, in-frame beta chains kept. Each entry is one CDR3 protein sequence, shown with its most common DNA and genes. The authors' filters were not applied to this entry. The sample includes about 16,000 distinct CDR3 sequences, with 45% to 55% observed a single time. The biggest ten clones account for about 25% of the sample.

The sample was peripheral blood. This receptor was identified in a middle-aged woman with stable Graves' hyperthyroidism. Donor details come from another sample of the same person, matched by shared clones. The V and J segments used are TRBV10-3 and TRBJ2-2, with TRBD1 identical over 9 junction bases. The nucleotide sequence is TGTGCCGGCAGTGGGGACAGGGTCGGCACCGGGGAGCTGTTTTTT. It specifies CAGSGDRVGTGELFF.